The 13 T cell receptor beta chains below were found in one sample sequenced in a study of human T cells and chemical hapten exposure (dated by TCRdb to the early 2020s). The sample's time point label, in plain terms: pre-sensitization, week 0. The treatment or condition label for this specimen denotes: therapeutic diphenylcyclopropenone sensitization with weekly scalp DPC. Receptor amplification or capture employed RACE. These reads were obtained on a NextSeq 500. Using fastp trimming at Q25 and MiXCR clonotype assembly, TCRdb reanalyzed the public sequencing data and kept in-frame beta chains. Identical CDR3 proteins give one entry, which carries the most common genes and DNA. The sample data list approximately 260,000 distinct CDR3 sequences, and approximately 8.6% of these were observed just once. The ten largest clones represent about 2.5% of the sample. This specimen consisted of whole blood, obtained in connection with sensitization to the hapten diphenylcyclopropenone (DPC). Source of these receptors: a woman between 35 and 50 years old with alopecia areata. Some clones in this sample may be carry-over from other donors' samples.

This clonotype was seen ten or more times. The chain combines TRBV6-1 with TRBJ1-2; 7 bases line up with TRBD1. This CDR3 region has 12 residues. With 8 bases clipped from V and 3 bases from J, the junction kept 3 bases outside the gene matches. Germline V CDR1 and CDR2: MNHNS, SASEGT. The CDR3 nucleotides read TGTGCCAGCTTACAGGGGTACTATGGCTACACCTTC. It yields the protein CASLQGYYGYTF.

The table lists this clonotype with a few counts. The chain is built from TRBV10-2 and TRBJ1-5; D is ambiguous. CDR1 WSHSY and CDR2 SAAADI come from the germline V gene. The CDR3 is 15 residues long. Trimming pared 3 bases from V and 3 bases from J, leaving 12 bases between. CDR3 sequence (DNA): TGCGCCAGCAGTGAAGTCGCCTTTTCCAATCAGCCCCAGCATTTT. Its protein is CASSEVAFSNQPQHF.

This clonotype was counted between two and nine times. The chain has TRBV7-9 and TRBJ1-1, with a possible D match to TRBD1 (5 bases). The V gene lost 3 bases and the J gene lost 11 bases, with 13 bases spanning the gap. CDR1 and CDR2 (germline): SEHNR, FQNEAQ (reference sequence). CDR3 length: 12 amino acids. Written as DNA, the CDR3 is TGTGCCAGCAGCTTTAAGGACATTGAGGCTTTCTTT. Protein sequence: CASSFKDIEAFF. Complete variable domain (other parts from reference TRBV7-9 and TRBJ1-1): DTGVSQNPRHKITKRGQNVTFRCDPISEHNRLYWYRQTLGQGPEFLTYFQNEAQLEKSRLLSDRFSAERPKGSFSTLEIQRTEQGDSAMYLCASSFKDIEAFFGQGTRLTVV.

This clonotype came up a few times. The chain has TRBV7-9 and TRBJ1-2; D may be TRBD1 (6 bases). CDR3 size: 15 residues. From germline, CDR1 is SEHNR and CDR2 FQNEAQ (reference sequence). V was trimmed by 8 bases and J by 2 bases, leaving 18 bases between them. The chain's CDR3 is CASGGGTQGNYGYTF. The CDR3 DNA reads TGTGCCAGCGGAGGGGGAACGCAGGGAAACTATGGCTACACCTTC. Supplemented by reference TRBV7-9 and TRBJ1-2, the full variable domain reads DTGVSQNPRHKITKRGQNVTFRCDPISEHNRLYWYRQTLGQGPEFLTYFQNEAQLEKSRLLSDRFSAERPKGSFSTLEIQRTEQGDSAMYLCASGGGTQGNYGYTFGSGTRLTVV.

This clonotype was observed a handful of times. V usage is TRBV15 and J usage is TRBJ2-1; tentative D call: TRBD2 (5 bases). The germline CDR1 and CDR2 sequences are LNHNV and YYDKDF (reference sequence). Trimming took off 1 base at V and 7 bases at J, with 11 bases between the two ends. The CDR3 is made up of 14 amino acids. CDR3 bases: TGTGCCACCAGCAGAGGGGCTAGCTGGAATGAGCAGTTCTTC. It translates to CATSRGASWNEQFF.

J is TRBJ1-3 and V is TRBV6-2 or TRBV6-3, with D possibly matching TRBD1 (5 bases). Trimming left V 10 bases short and J 2 bases short, with 12 bases between. The CDR3 runs 13 residues. Germline V CDR1 and CDR2: MNHEY, SVGEGT. The CDR3 DNA reads TGTGCCACCGGGACCGAGACTGGAAACACCATATATTTT. Translated: CATGTETGNTIYF.

This clonotype was seen more than once but under ten times. The chain has TRBV7-2 and TRBJ2-1; the match to TRBD1 covers 8 bases. Germline CDR1 and CDR2: SGHTA and FQGNSA. V dropped 5 bases and J dropped 10; count of bases not matched to a gene: 10. CDR3 size: 14 residues. In DNA form, the CDR3 reads TGTGCCAGCAGCCCAGGGACAGGCGCTGCGGAGCAGTTCTTC. Protein: CASSPGTGAAEQFF.

The chain combines TRBV6-5 with TRBJ1-2; a weak D match, TRBD1 (6 bases). CDR1 MNHEY and CDR2 SVGAGI come from the germline V gene. Trimming removed 6 bases at V and 4 bases at J, with 18 bases between. The CDR3 is made up of 15 amino acids. CDR3 bases: TGTGCCAGCAGCCGGGATACAGGGATCCCCTATGGCTACACCTTC. It translates to CASSRDTGIPYGYTF.

The J gene is TRBJ2-4, the V gene TRBV7-9, with 8 bases lining up with TRBD1. The CDR3 is 15 residues long. V dropped 5 bases and J dropped 5; count of bases not matched to a gene: 8. The V gene's germline CDR1 is SEHNR and CDR2 FQNEAQ (reference sequence). The CDR3 region is CASSHQLTGENIQYF. The DNA for the CDR3 is TGTGCCAGCAGCCACCAACTGACAGGGGAAAACATTCAGTACTTC.

The chain couples TRBV7-2 to TRBJ1-5; TRBD1 matches 7 bases. Germline CDR1 reads SGHTA; CDR2 reads FQGNSA. The trim removed 5 bases at V and 9 bases at J, leaving 10 bases unmatched. This CDR3 region has 14 residues. CDR3 in amino acids: CASSAGGQLGPQHF. CDR3 nucleotide sequence: TGTGCCAGCAGCGCCGGGGGACAGCTAGGGCCCCAGCATTTT.

The J gene is TRBJ2-3, the V gene TRBV28, with a possible D match to TRBD2 (6 bases). CDR3 length equals 16 residues. From germline, CDR1 is MDHEN and CDR2 SYDVKM. The ends were cut back, 6 bases at V and 5 bases at J, with 21 bases in the middle. CDR3 coding DNA: TGTGCCAGCAGAGACTGGAGCGGGCCGACTAGAGATACGCAGTATTTT. Its translation: CASRDWSGPTRDTQYF.

This clonotype showed up just a few times. V gene TRBV28 combines with J gene TRBJ2-2; TRBD1 matches at 9 bases. With V trimmed by 3 bases and J by 8 bases, 4 bases remained unmatched. This CDR3 region has 14 residues. Germline CDR1 MDHEN, CDR2 SYDVKM. CDR3 coding DNA: TGTGCCAGCAGTTTCAACAGGGGGCTTGGGGAGCTGTTTTTT. This codes for CASSFNRGLGELFF.

The J gene is TRBJ2-7, the V gene TRBV3-1; 9 bases are a match to TRBD1. This CDR3 is 15 amino acids long. The ends lost 4 bases at V and 2 bases at J; junction bases unmatched: 6. Germline V CDR1 and CDR2: LGHDT, YNNKEL (reference sequence). The CDR3: CASSLTGGETYEQYF. For the CDR3, the DNA is TGTGCCAGCAGCCTGACAGGGGGTGAAACCTACGAGCAGTACTTC.